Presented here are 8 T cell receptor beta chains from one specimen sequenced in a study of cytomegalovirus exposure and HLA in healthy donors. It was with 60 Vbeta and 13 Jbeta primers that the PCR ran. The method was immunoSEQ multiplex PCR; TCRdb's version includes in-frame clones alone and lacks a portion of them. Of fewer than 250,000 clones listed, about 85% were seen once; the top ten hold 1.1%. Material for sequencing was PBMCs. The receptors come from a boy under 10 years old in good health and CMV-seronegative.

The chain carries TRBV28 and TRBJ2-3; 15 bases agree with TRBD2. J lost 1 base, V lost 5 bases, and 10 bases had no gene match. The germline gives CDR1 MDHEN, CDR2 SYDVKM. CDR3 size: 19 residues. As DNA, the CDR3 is TGTGCCAGCAGTCCCCGCCCGGGACTAGCGGGAGGACGCACAGATACGCAGTATTTT. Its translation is CASSPRPGLAGGRTDTQYF.

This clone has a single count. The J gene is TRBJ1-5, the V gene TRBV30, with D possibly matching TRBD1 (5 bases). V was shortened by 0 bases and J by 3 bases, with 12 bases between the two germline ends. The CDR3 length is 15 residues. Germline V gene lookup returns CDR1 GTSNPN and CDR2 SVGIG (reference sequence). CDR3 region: CAWSVADRDNQPQHF. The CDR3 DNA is TGTGCCTGGAGTGTAGCCGACAGAGACAATCAGCCCCAGCATTTT. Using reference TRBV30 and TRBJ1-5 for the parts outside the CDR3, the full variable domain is SQTIHQWPATLVQPVGSPLSLECTVEGTSNPNLYWYRQAAGRGLQLLFYSVGIGQISSEVPQNLSASRPQDRQFILSSKKLLLSDSGFYLCAWSVADRDNQPQHFGDGTRLSIL.

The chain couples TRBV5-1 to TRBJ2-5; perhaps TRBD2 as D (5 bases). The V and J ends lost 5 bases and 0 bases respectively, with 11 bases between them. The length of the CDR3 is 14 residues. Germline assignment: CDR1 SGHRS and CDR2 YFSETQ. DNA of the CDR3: TGCGCCAGCAGGCCGGGGAAATACCAAGAGACCCAGTACTTC. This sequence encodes CASRPGKYQETQYF.

CDR3 in DNA: TGTGCCAGCAATGCGGGGACGGTTAGCAATCAGCCCCAGCATTTT. It codes for CASNAGTVSNQPQHF. The V and J genes are TRBV6-1 and TRBJ1-5; weak D call: TRBD1 (5 bases). V was cut by 7 bases and J by 0 bases, with 13 bases left in between. This CDR3 is 15 amino acids long. The V gene's germline CDR1 is MNHNS and CDR2 SASEGT.

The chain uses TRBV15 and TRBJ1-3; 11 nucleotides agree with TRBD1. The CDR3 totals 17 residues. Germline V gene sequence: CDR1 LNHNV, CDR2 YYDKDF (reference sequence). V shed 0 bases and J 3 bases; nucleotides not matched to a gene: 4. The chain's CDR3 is CATSRDKGTGGGNTIYF. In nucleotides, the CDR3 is TGTGCCACCAGCAGAGACAAAGGGACAGGGGGTGGAAACACCATATATTTT.

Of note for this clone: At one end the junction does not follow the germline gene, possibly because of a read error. Here the CDR3 reads CASGVTSLLAGEQYF. The CDR3 DNA follows: TGTGCCAGCGGCGTCACCTCATTATTAGCGGGAGAGCAGTACTTC. This chain uses TRBV9 with TRBJ2-7, with 8 bases lining up with TRBD2. Germline-derived CDR1 and CDR2 are SGDLS and YYNGEE. CDR3 length: 15 residues.

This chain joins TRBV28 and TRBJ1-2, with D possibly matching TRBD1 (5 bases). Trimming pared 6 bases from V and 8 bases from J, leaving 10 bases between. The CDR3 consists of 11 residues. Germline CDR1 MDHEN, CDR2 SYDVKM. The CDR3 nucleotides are TGTGCCAGCAGGCAAGGGGTAGGCTACACCTTC. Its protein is CASRQGVGYTF.

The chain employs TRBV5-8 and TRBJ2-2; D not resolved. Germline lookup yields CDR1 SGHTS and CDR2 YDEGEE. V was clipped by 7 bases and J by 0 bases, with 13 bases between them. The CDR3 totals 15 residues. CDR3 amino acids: CASGITGPNTGELFF. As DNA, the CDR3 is TGTGCCAGCGGAATAACGGGTCCGAACACCGGGGAGCTGTTTTTT.